This paragraph covers one TCR beta chain sequence. Its target is not known. This CDR3 is 15 amino acids long. V was clipped by 0 bases and J by 11 bases, with 20 bases between them. In germline, CDR1 is SGHRS, CDR2 YFSETQ. Sequenced material consisted of expressed TCRB transcripts (all of the isolated RNA was reverse transcribed). Measured with immunoSEQ multiplex PCR; TCRdb has only the in-frame clones, and not every one. The sample carries some 300,000 clones, around 7.8% recorded once. The sample belongs to a study of beta chain features in type 1 diabetes. Study-level findings and limits: In the patient group, naive, central memory and Treg TCRB repertoires seemed more alike than in the healthy donor group. PCR, the amplification step, might favor shorter templates, equally in patients and controls. The study found moderately but significantly shorter TCRB CDR3s in all four CD4+ subsets of Type 1 diabetes patients.

This TCR was recovered from a woman between 18 and 29 years old in good health. The chain couples TRBV5-1 to TRBJ1-1; no clear D gene. The specimen sequenced was central memory CD4+ T cells from blood. CDR3 protein: CASSLDRGLGMGAFF. CDR3 coding DNA: TGCGCCAGCAGCTTGGATCGGGGTCTCGGAATGGGGGCTTTCTTT.